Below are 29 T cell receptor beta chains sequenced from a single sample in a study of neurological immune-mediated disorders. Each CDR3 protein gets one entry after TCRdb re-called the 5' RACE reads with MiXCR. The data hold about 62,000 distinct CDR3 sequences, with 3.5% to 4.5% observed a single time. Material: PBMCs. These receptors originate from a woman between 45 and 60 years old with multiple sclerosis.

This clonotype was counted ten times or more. The CDR3 is CATSRGRTSGEADTQYF. The DNA of the CDR3 is TGTGCCACCAGCAGAGGCCGGACTAGCGGAGAAGCAGATACGCAGTATTTT. This chain joins TRBV15 and TRBJ2-3; 10 bases match TRBD2. Per germline, CDR1 LNHNV and CDR2 YYDKDF (reference sequence). There are 17 residues in the CDR3. With V trimmed by 1 base and J by 4 bases, 8 bases remained unmatched.

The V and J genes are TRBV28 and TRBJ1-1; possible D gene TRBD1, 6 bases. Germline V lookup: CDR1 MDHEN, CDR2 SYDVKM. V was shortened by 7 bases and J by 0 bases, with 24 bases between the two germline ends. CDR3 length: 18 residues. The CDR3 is CASNSLHLRRQVNTEAFF. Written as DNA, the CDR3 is TGTGCCAGCAACTCCCTGCACCTCCGGAGACAGGTGAACACTGAAGCTTTCTTT. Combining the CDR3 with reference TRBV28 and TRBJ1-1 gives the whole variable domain DVKVTQSSRYLVKRTGEKVFLECVQDMDHENMFWYRQDPGLGLRLIYFSYDVKMKEKGDIPEGYSVSREKKERFSLILESASTNQTSMYLCASNSLHLRRQVNTEAFFGQGTRLTVV.

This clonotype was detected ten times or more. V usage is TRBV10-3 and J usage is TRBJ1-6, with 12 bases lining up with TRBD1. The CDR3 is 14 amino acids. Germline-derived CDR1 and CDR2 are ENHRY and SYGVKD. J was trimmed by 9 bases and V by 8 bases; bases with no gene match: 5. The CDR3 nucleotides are TGTGCCATCGGGACAGGGGGCAAAAGTTCACCCCTCCACTTT. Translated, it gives CAIGTGGKSSPLHF.

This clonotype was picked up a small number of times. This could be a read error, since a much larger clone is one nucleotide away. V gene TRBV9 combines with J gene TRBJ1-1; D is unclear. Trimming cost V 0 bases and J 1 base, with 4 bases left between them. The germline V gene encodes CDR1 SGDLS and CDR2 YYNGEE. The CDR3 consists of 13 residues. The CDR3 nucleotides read TGTGCCAGCAGCGTAGCTAAGAACACTGAAGCTTTCTTT. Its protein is CASSVAKNTEAFF. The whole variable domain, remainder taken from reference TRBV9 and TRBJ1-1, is DSGVTQTPKHLITATGQRVTLRCSPRSGDLSVYWYQQSLDQGLQFLIQYYNGEERAKGNILERFSAQQFPDLHSELNLSSLELGDSALYFCASSVAKNTEAFFGQGTRLTVV.

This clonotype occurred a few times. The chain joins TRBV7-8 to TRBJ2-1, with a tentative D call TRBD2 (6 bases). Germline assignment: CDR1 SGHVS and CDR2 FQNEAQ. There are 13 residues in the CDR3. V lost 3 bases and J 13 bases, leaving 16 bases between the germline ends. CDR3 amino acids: CASSLGRESTQFF. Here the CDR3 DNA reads TGTGCCAGCAGCTTGGGCCGGGAGAGTACCCAGTTCTTC.

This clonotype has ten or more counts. The CDR3 protein is CASSQNRRDPKFF. CDR3 nucleotide sequence: TGTGCCAGCAGCCAAAATCGCCGGGACCCGAAGTTCTTC. The chain links TRBV4-2 to TRBJ2-1; D may be TRBD1 or TRBD2 (5 bases each). CDR1 is LGHNA and CDR2 is YNFKEQ in the germline V gene. Trimming took 2 bases from V and 14 from J, leaving 16 bases between them. The CDR3 contains 13 residues.

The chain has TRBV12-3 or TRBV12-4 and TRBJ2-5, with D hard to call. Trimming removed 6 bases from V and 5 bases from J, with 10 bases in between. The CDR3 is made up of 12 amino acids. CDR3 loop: CASSLRTETQYF. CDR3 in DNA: TGTGCCAGCAGCTTGCGAACGGAGACCCAGTACTTC.

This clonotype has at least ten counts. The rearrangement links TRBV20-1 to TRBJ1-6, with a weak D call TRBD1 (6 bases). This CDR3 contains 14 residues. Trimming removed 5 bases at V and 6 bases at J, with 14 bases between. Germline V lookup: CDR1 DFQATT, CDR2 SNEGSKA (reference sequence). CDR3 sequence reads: CSAVWGAGNSPLHF. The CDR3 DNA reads TGCAGTGCTGTGTGGGGGGCTGGTAATTCACCCCTCCACTTT.

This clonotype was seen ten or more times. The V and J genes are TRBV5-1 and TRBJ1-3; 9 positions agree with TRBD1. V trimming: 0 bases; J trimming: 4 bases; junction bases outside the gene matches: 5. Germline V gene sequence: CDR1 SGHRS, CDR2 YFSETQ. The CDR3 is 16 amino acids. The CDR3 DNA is TGCGCCAGCAGCTTGGGGACAGGGGTGACGGGAAACACCATATATTTT. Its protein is CASSLGTGVTGNTIYF.

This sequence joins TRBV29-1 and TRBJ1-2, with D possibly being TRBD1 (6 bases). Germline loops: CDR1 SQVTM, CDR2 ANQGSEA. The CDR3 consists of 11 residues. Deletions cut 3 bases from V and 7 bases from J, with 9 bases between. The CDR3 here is CSVEQGSGYTF. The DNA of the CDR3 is TGCAGCGTTGAGCAGGGGTCTGGCTACACCTTC.

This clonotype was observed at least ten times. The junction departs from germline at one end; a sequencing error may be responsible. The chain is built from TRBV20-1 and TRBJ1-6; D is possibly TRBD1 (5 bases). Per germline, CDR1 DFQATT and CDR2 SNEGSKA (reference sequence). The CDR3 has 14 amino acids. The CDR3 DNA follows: TGCAGCCTTGGACGGGGGGTCGATAATTCACCCCTCAACTTT. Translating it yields CSLGRGVDNSPLNF.

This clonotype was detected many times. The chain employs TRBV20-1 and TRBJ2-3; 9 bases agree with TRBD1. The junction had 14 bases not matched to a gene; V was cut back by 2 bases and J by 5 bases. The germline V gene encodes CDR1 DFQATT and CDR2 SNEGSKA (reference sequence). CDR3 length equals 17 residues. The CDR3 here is CSARTGGRQIRQDTQYF. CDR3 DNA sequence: TGCAGTGCTAGAACAGGGGGCCGACAAATTAGACAAGATACGCAGTATTTT.

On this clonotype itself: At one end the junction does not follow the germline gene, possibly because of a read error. The CDR3 sequence is CASSERGGKGSYNSPLNF. As DNA, the CDR3 is TGTGCCAGCAGTGAACGTGGGGGAAAGGGGTCCTATAATTCACCCCTCAACTTT. The chain is built from TRBV6-1 and TRBJ1-6; tentative D call: TRBD1 (5 bases). The CDR3 totals 18 residues. Germline CDR1 is MNHNS and CDR2 is SASEGT.

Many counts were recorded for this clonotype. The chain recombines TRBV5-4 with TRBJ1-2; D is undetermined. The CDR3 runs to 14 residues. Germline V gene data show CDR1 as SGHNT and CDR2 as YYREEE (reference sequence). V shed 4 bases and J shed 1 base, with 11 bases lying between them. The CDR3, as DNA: TGTGCCAGCAGCCCCGGAGGCAGTAACTATGGCTACACCTTC. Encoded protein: CASSPGGSNYGYTF.

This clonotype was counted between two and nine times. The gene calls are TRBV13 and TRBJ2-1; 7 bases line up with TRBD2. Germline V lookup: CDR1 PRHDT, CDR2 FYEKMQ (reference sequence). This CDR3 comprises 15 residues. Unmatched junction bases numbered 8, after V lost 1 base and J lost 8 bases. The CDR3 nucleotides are TGTGCCAGCAGCTTAGACGGCGGGAGTTTCGATGAGCAGTTCTTC. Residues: CASSLDGGSFDEQFF.

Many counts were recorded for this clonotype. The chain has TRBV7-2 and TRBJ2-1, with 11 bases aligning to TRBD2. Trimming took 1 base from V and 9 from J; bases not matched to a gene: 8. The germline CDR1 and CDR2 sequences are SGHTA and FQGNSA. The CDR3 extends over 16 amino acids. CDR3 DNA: TGTGCCAGCAGCTTAGGTAGCGGGAGGGCCAGTGGTGAGCAGTTCTTC. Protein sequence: CASSLGSGRASGEQFF.

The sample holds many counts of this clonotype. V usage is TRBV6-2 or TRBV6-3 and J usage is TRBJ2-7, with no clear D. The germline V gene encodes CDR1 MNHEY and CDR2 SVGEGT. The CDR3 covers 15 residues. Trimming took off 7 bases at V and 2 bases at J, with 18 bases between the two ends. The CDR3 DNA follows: TGTGCCAGCACGGTTCGTGGCAGCACGACCTACGAGCAGTACTTC. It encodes CASTVRGSTTYEQYF.

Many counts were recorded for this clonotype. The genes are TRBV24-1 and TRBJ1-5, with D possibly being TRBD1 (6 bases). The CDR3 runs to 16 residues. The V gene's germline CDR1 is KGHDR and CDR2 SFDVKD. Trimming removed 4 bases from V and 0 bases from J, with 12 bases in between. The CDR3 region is CATSDPTGLSNQPQHF. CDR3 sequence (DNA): TGTGCCACCAGTGACCCGACAGGCCTTAGCAATCAGCCCCAGCATTTT.

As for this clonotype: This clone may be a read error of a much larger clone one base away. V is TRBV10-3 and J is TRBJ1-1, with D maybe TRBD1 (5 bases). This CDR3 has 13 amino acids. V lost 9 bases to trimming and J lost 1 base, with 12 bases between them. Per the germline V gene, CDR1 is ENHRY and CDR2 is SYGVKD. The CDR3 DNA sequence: TGTGCCATGTCAGGGACGGGGAACACTGAAGCTTTCTTT. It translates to CAMSGTGNTEAFF.

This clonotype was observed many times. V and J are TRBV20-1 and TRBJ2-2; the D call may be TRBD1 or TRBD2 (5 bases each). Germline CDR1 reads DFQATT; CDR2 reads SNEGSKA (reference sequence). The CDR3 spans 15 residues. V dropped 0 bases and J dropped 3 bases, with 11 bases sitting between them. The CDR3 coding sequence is TGCAGTGCTAGAGATGGGGGATGGGACACCGGGGAGCTGTTTTTT. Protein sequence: CSARDGGWDTGELFF.

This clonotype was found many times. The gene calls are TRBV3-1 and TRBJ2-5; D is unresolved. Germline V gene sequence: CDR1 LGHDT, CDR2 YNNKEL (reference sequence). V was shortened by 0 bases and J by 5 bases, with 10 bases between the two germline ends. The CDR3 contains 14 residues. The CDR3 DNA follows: TGTGCCAGCAGCCAAGAGGCAGCGCCCGAGACCCAGTACTTC. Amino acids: CASSQEAAPETQYF.

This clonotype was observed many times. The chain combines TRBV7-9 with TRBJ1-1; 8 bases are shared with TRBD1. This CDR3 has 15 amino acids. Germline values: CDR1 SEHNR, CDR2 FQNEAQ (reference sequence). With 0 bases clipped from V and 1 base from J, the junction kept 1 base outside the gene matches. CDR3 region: CASSLAGTGNTEAFF. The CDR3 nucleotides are TGTGCCAGCAGCTTAGCAGGGACAGGGAACACTGAAGCTTTCTTT.

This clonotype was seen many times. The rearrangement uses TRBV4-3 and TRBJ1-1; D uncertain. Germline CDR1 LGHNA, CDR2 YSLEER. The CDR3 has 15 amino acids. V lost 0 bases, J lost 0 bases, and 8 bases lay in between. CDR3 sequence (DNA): TGCGCCAGCAGCCAAGACTTCTCGATGAACACTGAAGCTTTCTTT. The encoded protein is CASSQDFSMNTEAFF.

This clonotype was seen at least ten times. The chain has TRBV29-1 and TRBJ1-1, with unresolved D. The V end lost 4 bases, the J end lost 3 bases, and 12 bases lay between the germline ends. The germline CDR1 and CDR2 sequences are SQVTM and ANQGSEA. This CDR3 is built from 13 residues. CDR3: CSVGEGMHTEAFF. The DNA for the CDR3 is TGCAGCGTTGGGGAGGGTATGCACACTGAAGCTTTCTTT.

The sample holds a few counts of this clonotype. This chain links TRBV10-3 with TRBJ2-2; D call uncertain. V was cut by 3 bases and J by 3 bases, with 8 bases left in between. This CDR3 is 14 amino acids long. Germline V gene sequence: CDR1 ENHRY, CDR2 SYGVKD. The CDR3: CAISDRTDTGELFF. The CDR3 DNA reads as TGTGCCATCAGTGACCGAACGGACACCGGGGAGCTGTTTTTT.

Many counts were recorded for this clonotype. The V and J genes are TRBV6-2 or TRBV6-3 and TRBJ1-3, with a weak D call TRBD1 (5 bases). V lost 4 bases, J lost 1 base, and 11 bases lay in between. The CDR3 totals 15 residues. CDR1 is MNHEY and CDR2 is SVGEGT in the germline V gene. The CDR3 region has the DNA TGTGCCAGCAGTTCACCGGACAAATCTGGAAACACCATATATTTT. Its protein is CASSSPDKSGNTIYF.

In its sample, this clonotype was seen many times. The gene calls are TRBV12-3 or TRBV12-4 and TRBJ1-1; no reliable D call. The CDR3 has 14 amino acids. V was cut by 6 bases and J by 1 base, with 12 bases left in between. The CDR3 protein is CASSPDGSNTEAFF. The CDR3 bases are TGTGCCAGCAGCCCCGATGGGTCGAACACTGAAGCTTTCTTT.

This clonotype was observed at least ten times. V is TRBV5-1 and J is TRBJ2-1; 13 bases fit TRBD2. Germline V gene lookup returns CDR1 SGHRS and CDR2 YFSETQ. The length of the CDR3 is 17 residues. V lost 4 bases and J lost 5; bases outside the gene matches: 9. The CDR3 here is CASSRTSGRLTHNEQFF. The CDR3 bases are TGCGCCAGCAGCCGGACTAGCGGGAGATTGACCCACAATGAGCAGTTCTTC.

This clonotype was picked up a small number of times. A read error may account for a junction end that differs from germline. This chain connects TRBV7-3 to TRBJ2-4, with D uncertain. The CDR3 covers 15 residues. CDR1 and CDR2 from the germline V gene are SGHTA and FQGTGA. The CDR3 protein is CASSLKGKAKNIQYF. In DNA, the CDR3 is TGTGCCAGCAGCTTAAAGGGAAAAGCCAAAAACATTCAATACTTC.